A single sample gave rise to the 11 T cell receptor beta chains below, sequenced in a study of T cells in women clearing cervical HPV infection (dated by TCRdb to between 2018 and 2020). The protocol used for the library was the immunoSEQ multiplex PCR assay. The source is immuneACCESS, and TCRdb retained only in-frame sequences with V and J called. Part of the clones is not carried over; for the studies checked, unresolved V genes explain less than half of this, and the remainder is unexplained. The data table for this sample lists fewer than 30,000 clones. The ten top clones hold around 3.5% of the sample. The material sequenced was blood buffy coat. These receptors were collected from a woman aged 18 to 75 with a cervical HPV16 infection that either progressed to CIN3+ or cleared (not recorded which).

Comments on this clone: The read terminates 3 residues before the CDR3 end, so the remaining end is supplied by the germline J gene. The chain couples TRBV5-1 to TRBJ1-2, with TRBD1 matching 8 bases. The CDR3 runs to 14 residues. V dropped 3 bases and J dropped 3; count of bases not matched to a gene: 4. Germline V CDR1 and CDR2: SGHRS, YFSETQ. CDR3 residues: CASSWTGSDYGYTF. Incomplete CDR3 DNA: TGCGCCAGCAGCTGGACAGGGTCGGACTATGGC.

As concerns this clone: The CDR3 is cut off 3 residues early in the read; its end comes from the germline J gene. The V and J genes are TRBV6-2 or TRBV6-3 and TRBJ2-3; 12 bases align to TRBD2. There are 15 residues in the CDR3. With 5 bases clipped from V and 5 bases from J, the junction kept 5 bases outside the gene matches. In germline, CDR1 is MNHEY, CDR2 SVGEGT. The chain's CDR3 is CASSRLAGVRDTQYF. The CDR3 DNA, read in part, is TGTGCCAGCAGTCGACTAGCGGGGGTCCGAGATACG.

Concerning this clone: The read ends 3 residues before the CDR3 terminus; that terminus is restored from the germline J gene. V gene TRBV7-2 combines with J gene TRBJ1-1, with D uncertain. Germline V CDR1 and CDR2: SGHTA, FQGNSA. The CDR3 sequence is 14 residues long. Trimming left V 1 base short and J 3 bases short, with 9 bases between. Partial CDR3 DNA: TGTGCCAGCAGCTTAGATCCGGACTACACTGAA. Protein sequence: CASSLDPDYTE. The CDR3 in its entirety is CASSLDPDYTEAFF. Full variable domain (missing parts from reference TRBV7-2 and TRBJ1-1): GAGVSQSPSNKVTEKGKDVELRCDPISGHTALYWYRQSLGQGLEFLIYFQGNSAPDKSGLPSDRFSAERTGGSVSTLTIQRTQQEDSAVYLCASSLDPDYTEAFFGQGTRLTVV.

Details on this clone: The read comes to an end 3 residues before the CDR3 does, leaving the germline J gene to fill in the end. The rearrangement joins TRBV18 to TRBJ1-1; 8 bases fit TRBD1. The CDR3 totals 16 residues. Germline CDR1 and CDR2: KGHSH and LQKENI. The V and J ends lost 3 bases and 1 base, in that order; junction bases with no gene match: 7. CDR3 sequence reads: CASSPQTGVWNTEAFF. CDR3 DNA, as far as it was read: TGTGCCAGCTCACCCCAGACAGGGGTTTGGAACACTGAA.

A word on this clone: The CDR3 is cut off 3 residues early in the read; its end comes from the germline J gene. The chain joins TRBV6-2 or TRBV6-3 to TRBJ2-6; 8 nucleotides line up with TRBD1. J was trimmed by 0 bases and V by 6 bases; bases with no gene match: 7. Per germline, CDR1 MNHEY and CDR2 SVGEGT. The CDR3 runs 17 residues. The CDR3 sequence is CASSSQGADSGANVLTF. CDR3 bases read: TGTGCCAGCAGCTCCCAGGGGGCAGACTCTGGGGCCAACGTC.

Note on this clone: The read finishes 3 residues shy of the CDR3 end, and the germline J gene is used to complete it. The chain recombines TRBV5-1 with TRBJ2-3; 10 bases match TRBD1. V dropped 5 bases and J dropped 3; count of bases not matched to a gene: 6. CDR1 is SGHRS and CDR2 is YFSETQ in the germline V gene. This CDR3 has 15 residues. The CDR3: CASRGRTGGTDTQYF. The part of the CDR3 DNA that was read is TGCGCCAGCAGGGGAAGGACAGGGGGGACAGATACG.

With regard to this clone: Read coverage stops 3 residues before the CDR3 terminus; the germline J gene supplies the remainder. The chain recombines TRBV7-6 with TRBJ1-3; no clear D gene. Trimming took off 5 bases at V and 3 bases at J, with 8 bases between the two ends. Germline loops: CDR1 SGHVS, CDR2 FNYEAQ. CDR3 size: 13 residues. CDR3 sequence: CASSQNSGNTIYF. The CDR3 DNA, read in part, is TGTGCCAGCAGCCAAAACAGTGGAAACACC.

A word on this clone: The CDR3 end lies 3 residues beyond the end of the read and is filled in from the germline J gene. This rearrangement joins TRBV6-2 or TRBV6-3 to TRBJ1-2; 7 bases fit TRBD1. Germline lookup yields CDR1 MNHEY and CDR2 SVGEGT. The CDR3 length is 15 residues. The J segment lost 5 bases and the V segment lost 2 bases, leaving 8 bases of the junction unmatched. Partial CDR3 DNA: TGTGCCAGCAGTTACCCAGACAGGGTTCGGTATGGC. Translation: CASSYPDRVRYG. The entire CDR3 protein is CASSYPDRVRYGYTF.

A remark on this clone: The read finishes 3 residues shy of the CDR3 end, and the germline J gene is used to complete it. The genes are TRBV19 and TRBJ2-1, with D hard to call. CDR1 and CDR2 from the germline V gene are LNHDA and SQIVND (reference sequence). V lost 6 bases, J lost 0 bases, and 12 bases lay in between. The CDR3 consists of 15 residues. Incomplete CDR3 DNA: TGTGCCAGTAGGATCCAGGAAAACTCCTACAATGAG. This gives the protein CASRIQENSYNE. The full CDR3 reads CASRIQENSYNEQFF.

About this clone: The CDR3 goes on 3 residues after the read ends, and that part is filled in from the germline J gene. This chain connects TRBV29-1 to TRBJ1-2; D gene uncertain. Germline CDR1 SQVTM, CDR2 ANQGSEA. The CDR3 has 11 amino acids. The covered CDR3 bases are TGCAGCGTTGAGGGCCAGCGGGGC. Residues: CSVEGQRG. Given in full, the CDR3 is CSVEGQRGYTF.

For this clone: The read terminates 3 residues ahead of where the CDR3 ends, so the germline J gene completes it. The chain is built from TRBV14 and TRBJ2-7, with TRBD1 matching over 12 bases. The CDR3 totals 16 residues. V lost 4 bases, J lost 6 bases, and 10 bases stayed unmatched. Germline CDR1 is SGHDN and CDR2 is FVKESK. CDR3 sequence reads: CASSRGQGARLGEQYF. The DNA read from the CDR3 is TGTGCCAGCAGCCGGGGACAGGGGGCGCGTTTAGGCGAG.